This T cell receptor (beta chain) is drawn from a study of cytomegalovirus exposure and HLA in healthy donors. Across the study: The same platform as the approximately 670 first-cohort repertoires was used for the 110 or so validation repertoires, a later analysis reported. Findings of the study overall: Researchers catalogued around 150 TCR beta chains as cytomegalovirus-associated.

Trimming left V 0 bases short and J 5 bases short, with 14 bases between. CDR3 length equals 15 residues. The germline V gene encodes CDR1 LNHDA and CDR2 SQIVND (reference sequence). Profiling relied on immunoSEQ multiplex PCR, and the TCRdb table lists in-frame clones only, not all of them. In the table there are 100,000 to 150,000 clones, 75% to 90% of which are singletons. As concerns this clone: Its antigen is still unknown.

This clonotype was sampled from a woman in her late teens or twenties in good health and CMV-seronegative. Sequenced: PBMCs. The V and J genes are TRBV19 and TRBJ2-7, with D perhaps matching TRBD2 (5 bases). CDR3 region: CASSIEGVVGDEQYF. The CDR3 DNA reads as TGTGCCAGTAGTATAGAAGGTGTCGTCGGGGACGAGCAGTACTTC.